This T cell receptor (beta chain) is from a study of regulatory T cells in long-lasting Graves disease. Overall study: Disease was considered persistent Graves' disease after over 5 years of antithyroid drugs (with positive TSH receptor antibodies). Study-level points and caveats: Persistent disease was characterized by preferential usage of TRBV28, TRBJ1-2 and TRBJ2-5.

CDR1 is DFQATT, CDR2 SNEGSKA, per germline (reference sequence). Trimming removed 0 bases at V and 1 base at J, with 19 bases between. The CDR3 totals 17 residues. Time point in this sample: persistent/refractory GD, antithyroid drugs over 5 years with positive TRAb. PBMCs were the source of the RNA used for TCR sequencing. The guidelines of the American Thyroid Association were the basis for diagnosing Graves' disease. About this clonotype itself: Its antigen remains unknown.

With iRepertoire HTBI primers and Arm-PCR of CDR3 regions, TCR beta libraries were built. Original processing methods: Identification across samples found approximately 67 TRBV and over 12 TRBJ segments. One entry per CDR3 protein results from TCRdb running MiXCR on the multiplex PCR reads. TCRdb's processing, not the study's, gives the V and J calls here. Of 300,000 to 400,000 distinct CDR3 sequences listed, around a fifth are singletons. The TCR originated in a female donor with Graves disease. The rearrangement uses TRBV20-1 and TRBJ2-7; D perhaps matches TRBD2 (5 bases). The specimen comprised peripheral blood mononuclear cells (PBMCs), sampled when the disease was refractory, from a patient treated with antithyroid drugs. CDR3 residues: CSARDSGVEGRSYEQYF. CDR3 in DNA: TGCAGTGCTAGAGATTCTGGAGTCGAGGGTCGGTCCTACGAGCAGTACTTC.